This T cell receptor beta chain was profiled in a study of identical twins. This clonotype was seen a handful of times. In TCRdb, the 5' RACE reads were re-called with MiXCR into one record per CDR3 protein. The data contain approximately 700,000 distinct CDR3 sequences, about 18% of them seen just once; the ten biggest clones take up less than 15%. Germline V gives CDR1 DFQATT, CDR2 SNEGSKA (reference sequence). J gave up 2 bases and V 3 bases, and 4 bases lay outside the gene matches. This CDR3 comprises 13 residues. These same data were also listed under a study on T cells expressing NK-cell markers.

This sequence originates from a woman aged 18-35 years in good health. The sequenced material came from PBMCs. J is TRBJ2-7 and V is TRBV20-1; TRBD2 aligns across 7 bases. CDR3 bases: TGCAGTGCTAGTTTTGGGGGGGCCTACGAGCAGTACTTC. This encodes CSASFGGAYEQYF.